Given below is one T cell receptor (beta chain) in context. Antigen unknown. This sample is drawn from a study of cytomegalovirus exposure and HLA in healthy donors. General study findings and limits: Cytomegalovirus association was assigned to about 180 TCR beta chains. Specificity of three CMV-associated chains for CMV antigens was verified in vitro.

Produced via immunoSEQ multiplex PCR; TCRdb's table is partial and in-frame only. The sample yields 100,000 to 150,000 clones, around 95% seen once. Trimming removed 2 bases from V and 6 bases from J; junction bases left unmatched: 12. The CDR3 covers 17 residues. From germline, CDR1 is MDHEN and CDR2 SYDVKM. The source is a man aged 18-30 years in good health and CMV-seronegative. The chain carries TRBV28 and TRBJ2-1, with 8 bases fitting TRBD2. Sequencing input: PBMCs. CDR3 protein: CASSLTGPGGPPNEQFF. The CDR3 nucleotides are TGTGCCAGCAGTTTAACGGGACCGGGAGGGCCCCCCAATGAGCAGTTCTTC.